The sample holds a few counts of the clone carrying this T cell receptor beta chain. Its antigen is undetermined. The 5'RACE template-switching step produced TCR cDNA and added a universal primer site and UMIs. TCRdb recomputed calls from the 5' RACE reads with MiXCR, one row per CDR3 protein. The sample shows under 350,000 distinct CDR3 sequences, roughly 4% of them seen only once. This entry is derived from a study of T cells after yellow fever vaccination. General study findings and limits: It was a small share of clonotypes that appeared in both CD4 and CD8 compartments. The study re-detected most primary-vaccination clones after the booster (approximately 97% CD4, roughly 85% CD8).

CDR1 is DFQATT, CDR2 SNEGSKA, per germline (reference sequence). V gave up 7 bases and J gave up 2 bases, with 18 bases separating them. The CDR3 is 14 amino acids. The source is a man between 18 and 29 years old who received the YFV17D yellow fever vaccine. Sequenced material: PBMCs, taken 5 days after the yellow fever booster vaccination. This chain uses TRBV20-1 with TRBJ2-7; D gene ambiguous. CDR3 protein: CSGIGRYPTYEQYF. The DNA of the CDR3 is TGCAGTGGGATTGGCCGCTACCCAACCTACGAGCAGTACTTC.